The rows below give T cell receptor beta chains drawn from one sample of a study of shared T cell receptors in the human thymus. Method: immunoSEQ multiplex PCR; TCRdb's copy keeps in-frame clones and lacks some. In the table there are some 700,000 clones, 88% of which are singletons. The data also belong to a second study, concerning human thymus T cells.

The material sequenced was thymocytes. The source is a boy under two years old with a congenital heart defect. Each CDR3 is given with its conserved first and last residue. The order of the fields is V gene, J gene, D gene, clone size, CDR3 protein, CDR3 DNA. The D gene is left open where the match is weak. Clone size is stated in some rows and not others, as once, few, many or a class when expanded.

TRBV7-2	TRBJ2-5	TRBD2	-	CASSSTSGRGETQYF	TGTGCCAGCAGCTCGACTAGCGGGAGGGGAGAGACCCAGTACTTC
TRBV14	TRBJ2-4	TRBD1	-	CASSPGTETLKAKNIQYF	TGTGCCAGCAGCCCGGGGACAGAAACGTTGAAAGCCAAAAACATTCAGTACTTC
TRBV2	TRBJ1-3	TRBD1	-	CASQLYRGTSGNTIYF	TGTGCCAGTCAACTCTACAGGGGGACCTCTGGAAACACCATATATTTT
TRBV4-1	TRBJ2-3	-	-	CASSQDLRRGGTDTQYF	TGCGCCAGCAGCCAAGATCTCAGGCGGGGTGGGACAGATACGCAGTATTTT
TRBV6-6	TRBJ2-3	-	-	CASSYPMDCTDTQYF	TGTGCCAGCAGTTACCCTATGGACTGCACAGATACGCAGTATTTT
TRBV6-6	TRBJ1-5	TRBD1	few	CASSTRGTGQPQHF	TGTGCCAGCAGTACCAGGGGGACGGGTCAGCCCCAGCATTTT
TRBV2	TRBJ2-4	TRBD2	-	CASSEPKPTSGRTVGAKNIQYF	TGTGCCAGCAGCGAGCCCAAGCCGACTAGCGGGAGAACGGTTGGGGCCAAAAACATTCAGTACTTC
TRBV9	TRBJ1-2	TRBD1	once	CASSVEGTGERKYGYTF	TGTGCCAGCAGCGTAGAAGGGACAGGGGAAAGAAAGTATGGCTACACCTTC
TRBV25-1	TRBJ2-5	-	-	CASRPRRTETQYF	TGTGCCAGCCGACCTAGGAGAACGGAGACCCAGTACTTC
TRBV6-5	TRBJ1-5	TRBD1	-	CASSRDRGRNQPQHF	TGTGCCAGCAGTCGCGACAGGGGCCGCAATCAGCCCCAGCATTTT
TRBV5-8	TRBJ2-7	-	-	CASSSGTVGSYEQYF	TGTGCCAGCAGCTCCGGGACAGTCGGGAGTTACGAGCAGTACTTC
TRBV19	TRBJ2-7	-	-	CASSIGTNYEQYF	TGTGCCAGTAGTATAGGGACAAACTACGAGCAGTACTTC
TRBV4-2	TRBJ1-2	TRBD1	-	CASSQDRGRNYGYTF	TGTGCCAGCAGTCAGGACAGGGGCCGTAACTATGGCTACACCTTC
TRBV14	TRBJ2-1	TRBD1	-	CASSLGQGDYNEQFF	TGTGCCAGCAGCCTGGGACAGGGAGATTACAATGAGCAGTTCTTC
TRBV12-5	TRBJ1-1	-	-	CASGFDSTDENTEAFF	TGTGCTAGTGGCTTCGACAGCACCGATGAGAACACTGAAGCTTTCTTT
TRBV5-4	TRBJ1-5	TRBD1	-	CASSPSDRTPNQPQHF	TGTGCCAGCAGCCCCTCGGACAGGACGCCTAATCAGCCCCAGCATTTT
TRBV7-9	TRBJ2-5	-	-	CASSSTKLGVADQYF	TGTGCCAGCAGCTCGACCAAACTAGGAGTGGCGGACCAGTACTTC
TRBV6-6	TRBJ2-1	TRBD2	-	CASSYSGLAGPNEQFF	TGTGCCAGCAGTTACTCGGGACTAGCGGGCCCCAATGAGCAGTTCTTC